One and the same sample provided the 8 T cell receptor beta chains below, sequenced in a study of T cell responses to AZD1222 COVID-19 vaccine. This table comes from immunoSEQ multiplex PCR, and its TCRdb copy is limited to in-frame clones, with some not included. The sample lists some 200,000 clones, more than 85% seen once, with around 3.7% in the top ten. The sequencing used peripheral blood, collected 28 days after the second AZD1222 dose. Receptors originate from an adult who received the AZD1222 COVID-19 vaccine.

This clone was seen a single time. This sequence joins TRBV3-1 (or the pseudogene TRBV3-2) and TRBJ2-7; no clear D. The CDR3 contains 13 residues. V lost 6 bases and J lost 2, with 11 bases in between. Germline lookup yields CDR1 LGHDT and CDR2 YNNKEL (reference sequence). CDR3 in amino acids: CASSLTITYEQYF. The CDR3, as DNA: TGTGCCAGCAGTCTAACGATTACCTACGAGCAGTACTTC.

CDR3 sequence (DNA): TGTGCCAGCAGCCCAACTAGACCGAACACTGAAGCTTTCTTT. This sequence encodes CASSPTRPNTEAFF. J is TRBJ1-1 and V is TRBV11-2; D ambiguous. The CDR3 is 14 amino acids. Trimming removed 5 bases at V and 1 base at J, with 11 bases between. Germline CDR1 and CDR2: SGHAT and FQNNGV.

V gene TRBV7-3 combines with J gene TRBJ2-3; possible D gene TRBD2, 5 bases. V dropped 3 bases and J dropped 5 bases, with 9 bases sitting between them. CDR3 length equals 13 residues. Looked up from germline, CDR1 is SGHTA and CDR2 is FQGTGA. In DNA, the CDR3 is TGTGCCAGCAGCTTTATTGCGGGAGATACGCAGTATTTT. Its protein product is CASSFIAGDTQYF.

The chain has TRBV7-9 and TRBJ2-3; D ambiguous. In germline, CDR1 is SEHNR, CDR2 FQNEAQ (reference sequence). CDR3 length equals 16 residues. Deletions cut 5 bases from V and 0 bases from J, with 15 bases between. DNA for the CDR3: TGTGCCAGCAGCCCCCGTTGGGCAGTTAGCACAGATACGCAGTATTTT. This sequence encodes CASSPRWAVSTDTQYF.

CDR3 in DNA: TGTGCCAGCAGTGGGGGGTTGACTTACGATCGCGAGCAGTACTTC. Protein product: CASSGGLTYDREQYF. The chain links TRBV27 to TRBJ2-7; possibly TRBD2 for D (6 bases). The CDR3 contains 15 residues. In germline, CDR1 is MNHEY, CDR2 SMNVEV (reference sequence). With 5 bases removed from V and 6 bases from J, the gap between germline ends came to 20 bases.

This chain joins TRBV2 and TRBJ2-1; D gene ambiguous. Germline lookup yields CDR1 SNHLY and CDR2 FYNNEI. The CDR3 covers 11 residues. Deletions cut 3 bases from V and 8 bases from J, with 5 bases between. CDR3 region: CASSEGDEQFF. For the CDR3, the DNA is TGTGCCAGCAGTGAGGGCGATGAGCAGTTCTTC. The variable domain in full, completed from reference TRBV2 and TRBJ2-1, reads EPEVTQTPSHQVTQMGQEVILRCVPISNHLYFYWYRQILGQKVEFLVSFYNNEISEKSEIFDDQFSVERPDGSNFTLKIRSTKLEDSAMYFCASSEGDEQFFGPGTRLTVL.

The V gene is TRBV28, the J gene TRBJ2-3; tentatively, D is TRBD1 (5 bases). CDR1 is MDHEN, CDR2 SYDVKM, per germline. The CDR3 contains 20 residues. V lost 3 bases and J 6 bases, leaving 31 bases between the germline ends. DNA of the CDR3: TGTGCCAGCAGTTTTGGTCGAGATGGCAGGGAAGCCCTCTTCAGTGATACGCAGTATTTT. It is translated as CASSFGRDGREALFSDTQYF.

V usage is TRBV2 and J usage is TRBJ2-5; TRBD2 aligns across 10 bases. V lost 3 bases and J lost 4; bases outside the gene matches: 8. There are 16 residues in the CDR3. Germline loops: CDR1 SNHLY, CDR2 FYNNEI. The CDR3 region has the DNA TGTGCCAGCAGTGAGAGGACTAGCGGAATGGGAGAGACCCAGTACTTC. It codes for CASSERTSGMGETQYF.